This entry lists 18 T cell receptor beta chains sequenced from one sample in a study of T cell changes during pregnancy in multiple sclerosis. TCRdb keeps only in-frame clones here, not all; method: immunoSEQ multiplex PCR. The table has about 100,000 clones, roughly 90% seen once. The sequencing here drew on peripheral blood, taken after pregnancy. The receptors here all came from a female donor with multiple sclerosis, enrolled in a pregnancy study.

The chain is built from TRBV28 and TRBJ1-6; D is ambiguous. Trimming removed 4 bases at V and 10 bases at J, with 5 bases between. The CDR3 has 11 residues. The V gene's germline CDR1 is MDHEN and CDR2 SYDVKM. CDR3 nucleotides: TGTGCCAGCAGTTGGGAGTCACCCCTCCACTTT. Amino acids: CASSWESPLHF. The full variable domain, rest sourced from reference TRBV28 and TRBJ1-6, is DVKVTQSSRYLVKRTGEKVFLECVQDMDHENMFWYRQDPGLGLRLIYFSYDVKMKEKGDIPEGYSVSREKKERFSLILESASTNQTSMYLCASSWESPLHFGNGTRLTVT.

The CDR3 loop reads CAIKSGTGDNEQYF. The CDR3 coding sequence is TGTGCCATCAAGTCCGGGACAGGGGATAACGAGCAGTACTTC. The chain couples TRBV10-3 to TRBJ2-7; 10 bases align to TRBD1. This CDR3 has 14 residues. The germline V gene has CDR1 ENHRY and CDR2 SYGVKD. Trimming removed 7 bases from V and 5 bases from J; junction bases left unmatched: 8.

This chain links TRBV6-1 with TRBJ1-2; D call uncertain. The germline V gene has CDR1 MNHNS and CDR2 SASEGT. Trimming removed 2 bases from V and 5 bases from J, with 9 bases in between. This CDR3 region has 13 residues. This CDR3 is CASSETGWYGYTF. The CDR3 DNA reads as TGTGCCAGCAGTGAAACCGGTTGGTATGGCTACACCTTC.

This sequence joins TRBV30 and TRBJ2-2; 8 nucleotides align to TRBD2. The CDR3 spans 12 residues. J was trimmed by 7 bases and V by 5 bases; bases with no gene match: 3. Germline CDR1 reads GTSNPN; CDR2 reads SVGIG (reference sequence). Here the CDR3 reads CAWGTSVGELFF. DNA for the CDR3: TGTGCCTGGGGGACTAGTGTCGGGGAGCTGTTTTTT.

The chain uses TRBV5-6 and TRBJ1-6, with 7 bases fitting TRBD1. Germline V gene data show CDR1 as SGHDT and CDR2 as YYEEEE. The CDR3 is 16 residues long. With 1 base clipped from V and 7 bases from J, the junction kept 8 bases outside the gene matches. Here the CDR3 reads CASSLMDRLQNSPLHF. CDR3 nucleotide sequence: TGTGCCAGCAGCTTGATGGACAGGCTTCAAAATTCACCCCTCCACTTT.

The rearrangement links TRBV4-3 to TRBJ1-5; D might be TRBD1 (5 bases). The V and J ends lost 0 bases and 0 bases respectively, with 12 bases between them. The CDR3 consists of 17 residues. Per germline, CDR1 LGHNA and CDR2 YSLEER. The CDR3 reads CASSQDLGLNSNQPQHF. The CDR3 coding sequence is TGCGCCAGCAGCCAAGATCTGGGACTTAATAGCAATCAGCCCCAGCATTTT.

The genes are TRBV9 and TRBJ2-2, with 14 nucleotides matching TRBD2. This CDR3 spans 21 amino acids. The junction had 12 bases not matched to a gene; V was cut back by 1 base and J by 1 base. Germline loops: CDR1 SGDLS, CDR2 YYNGEE. In DNA, the CDR3 is TGTGCCAGCAGCGTATCAACCGGGACTAGCGGGAGAACGGGGAACACCGGGGAGCTGTTTTTT. Translated: CASSVSTGTSGRTGNTGELFF. Supplemented by reference TRBV9 and TRBJ2-2, the full variable domain reads DSGVTQTPKHLITATGQRVTLRCSPRSGDLSVYWYQQSLDQGLQFLIQYYNGEERAKGNILERFSAQQFPDLHSELNLSSLELGDSALYFCASSVSTGTSGRTGNTGELFFGEGSRLTVL.

The chain couples TRBV18 to TRBJ1-6, with no clear D. V was clipped by 5 bases and J by 10 bases, with 12 bases between them. Germline CDR1 KGHSH, CDR2 LQKENI. The CDR3 covers 13 residues. In DNA form, the CDR3 reads TGTGCCAGCTCAACAAGACCAGGCTCACCCCTCCACTTT. Translated, it gives CASSTRPGSPLHF.

V is TRBV4-1 and J is TRBJ2-1; 11 bases match TRBD2. The CDR3 totals 17 residues. The germline CDR1 and CDR2 sequences are MGHRA and YSYEKL. Germline trimming cut 0 bases from V and 4 bases from J; bases unmatched to any gene: 5. The CDR3 bases are TGCGCCAGCAGCCAAGATACTAGCGGGAGAATATACAATGAGCAGTTCTTC. Translation: CASSQDTSGRIYNEQFF.

The V call is TRBV18, the J call TRBJ2-7; 12 bases are a match to TRBD1. Looked up from germline, CDR1 is KGHSH and CDR2 is LQKENI. V was clipped by 3 bases and J by 2 bases; unmatched bases: 2. The CDR3 is 15 amino acids. CDR3 sequence reads: CASSPGTGGTYEQYF. In nucleotides, the CDR3 is TGTGCCAGCTCACCCGGGACAGGGGGCACCTACGAGCAGTACTTC.

The chain has TRBV7-8 and TRBJ2-4; no firm D call. The length of the CDR3 is 15 residues. Trimming took off 2 bases at V and 2 bases at J, with 10 bases between the two ends. Germline CDR1 and CDR2: SGHVS and FQNEAQ. CDR3 sequence: CASSLIGFTKNIQYF. CDR3 sequence (DNA): TGTGCCAGCAGCTTAATCGGTTTCACCAAAAACATTCAGTACTTC. The full variable domain, rest sourced from reference TRBV7-8 and TRBJ2-4, is GAGVSQSPRYKVAKRGQDVALRCDPISGHVSLFWYQQALGQGPEFLTYFQNEAQLDKSGLPSDRFFAERPEGSVSTLKIQRTQQEDSAVYLCASSLIGFTKNIQYFGAGTRLSVL.

This clone came up once. The genes are TRBV9 and TRBJ1-2; 8 nucleotides match TRBD1. Trimming removed 4 bases from V and 7 bases from J; junction bases left unmatched: 6. CDR3 length: 13 residues. CDR1 SGDLS and CDR2 YYNGEE come from the germline V gene. CDR3 DNA: TGTGCCAGCAGCCAGGACAGGGCGCGTGGCTACACCTTC. Translation: CASSQDRARGYTF. Combining the CDR3 with reference TRBV9 and TRBJ1-2 gives the whole variable domain DSGVTQTPKHLITATGQRVTLRCSPRSGDLSVYWYQQSLDQGLQFLIQYYNGEERAKGNILERFSAQQFPDLHSELNLSSLELGDSALYFCASSQDRARGYTFGSGTRLTVV.

The chain employs TRBV2 and TRBJ1-3; D uncertain. Trimming took off 6 bases at V and 0 bases at J, with 9 bases between the two ends. This CDR3 contains 14 residues. The germline V gene encodes CDR1 SNHLY and CDR2 FYNNEI. The CDR3 here is CASSLDNSGNTIYF. CDR3 DNA sequence: TGTGCCAGCAGCTTAGACAACTCTGGAAACACCATATATTTT.

The rearrangement links TRBV28 to TRBJ1-1; D unresolved. Per the germline V gene, CDR1 is MDHEN and CDR2 is SYDVKM. This CDR3 has 11 amino acids. Trimming took 2 bases from V and 7 from J, leaving 5 bases between them. CDR3 bases: TGTGCCAGCAGTTTAGTCGGTGAAGCTTTCTTT. Its translation: CASSLVGEAFF.

The chain joins TRBV25-1 to TRBJ2-2, with TRBD1 matching 8 bases. This CDR3 region has 14 residues. V trimming: 6 bases; J trimming: 4 bases; junction bases outside the gene matches: 4. The germline V gene encodes CDR1 MGHDK and CDR2 SYGVNS. CDR3 nucleotide sequence: TGTGCCAGCAGCGGACAGGGCACCACCGGGGAGCTGTTTTTT. Translation: CASSGQGTTGELFF.

This chain joins TRBV5-4 and TRBJ2-2; D may be TRBD1 (6 bases). V lost 2 bases and J lost 7, with 15 bases in between. This CDR3 contains 15 residues. Germline CDR1 and CDR2: SGHNT and YYREEE (reference sequence). This CDR3 is CASSFGGPAGGELFF. CDR3 in DNA: TGTGCCAGCAGCTTTGGGGGCCCGGCAGGCGGGGAGCTGTTTTTT. Full variable domain (rest looked up from reference TRBV5-4 and TRBJ2-2): ETGVTQSPTHLIKTRGQQVTLRCSSQSGHNTVSWYQQALGQGPQFIFQYYREEENGRGNFPPRFSGLQFPNYSSELNVNALELDDSALYLCASSFGGPAGGELFFGEGSRLTVL.

The chain couples TRBV18 to TRBJ1-5; 8 bases line up with TRBD1. This CDR3 contains 14 residues. The trim removed 3 bases at V and 9 bases at J, leaving 7 bases unmatched. The germline CDR1 and CDR2 sequences are KGHSH and LQKENI. This CDR3 reads CASSPSGQGLPQHF. CDR3 nucleotide sequence: TGTGCCAGCTCACCCTCAGGACAGGGCTTGCCCCAGCATTTT.

The chain carries TRBV5-1 and TRBJ2-5, with 8 bases lining up with TRBD2. The CDR3 is 13 residues long. The V and J ends lost 2 bases and 4 bases, in that order; junction bases with no gene match: 1. Looked up from germline, CDR1 is SGHRS and CDR2 is YFSETQ. CDR3 region: CASSLRGGETQYF. The CDR3 nucleotides read TGCGCCAGCAGCTTACGGGGGGGAGAGACCCAGTACTTC.